This T cell receptor (beta chain) stems from a study of T cells expressing NK-cell markers. Each CDR3 protein gets one entry in TCRdb, which reprocessed the 5' RACE reads and gives no DNA. The listing records 300,000 or so distinct CDR3 sequences. The source is a woman between 18 and 75 years old in good health. Specimen: blood T cells: a sorted CD56 or NKG2C T cell subset, CD4+ or CD8+ T cells, or bulk PBMC T cells (not recorded which).

The CDR3 loop is CASSSVGGYEQYF. The chain combines TRBV5-1 with TRBJ2-7; the TCRdb D gene call, TRBD2, has no DNA to confirm it. CDR1 and CDR2 (germline): SGHRS, YFSETQ. This CDR3 has 13 amino acids.